The rows below give T cell receptor beta chains drawn from one sample of a study of cytomegalovirus exposure and HLA in healthy donors. TCRdb's table, derived via immunoSEQ multiplex PCR, lists solely in-frame clones and lacks some. The sample includes 100,000 to 150,000 clones, approximately 95% of them seen just once. The sequenced material came from PBMCs. These receptors came from a man between 18 and 35 years old in good health and CMV-seronegative. Each CDR3 is given with its conserved first and last residue. A D gene is named only where the DNA matches it firmly. Rows may omit the clone size; those that give it use once, few, many or a size class.

v_gene: TRBV6-5
d_gene: TRBD1
len: 15
j_gene: TRBJ2-7
abundance: -
CDR3aa: CASSYMTGATYEQYF
CDR3nt: TGTGCCAGCAGTTACATGACAGGGGCTACCTACGAGCAGTACTTC

v_gene: TRBV7-9
d_gene: -
len: 11
j_gene: TRBJ1-2
abundance: -
CDR3aa: CASRSDYGYTF
CDR3nt: TGTGCCAGCAGATCAGACTATGGCTACACCTTC

v_gene: TRBV30
d_gene: TRBD1
len: 14
j_gene: TRBJ1-5
abundance: once
CDR3aa: CAWSRQGRNQPQHF
CDR3nt: TGTGCCTGGAGTAGACAGGGAAGGAATCAGCCCCAGCATTTT

v_gene: TRBV19
d_gene: -
len: 15
j_gene: TRBJ2-1
abundance: -
CDR3aa: CASSLTPVVYNEQFF
CDR3nt: TGTGCCAGTAGTCTCACACCAGTTGTCTACAATGAGCAGTTCTTC

v_gene: TRBV7-9
d_gene: -
len: 13
j_gene: TRBJ1-5
abundance: -
CDR3aa: CASSLSSNQPQHF
CDR3nt: TGTGCCAGCAGCTTAAGCAGCAATCAGCCCCAGCATTTT

v_gene: TRBV11-2
d_gene: TRBD2
len: 18
j_gene: TRBJ2-1
abundance: -
CDR3aa: CASSLGGAGGGSYNEQFF
CDR3nt: TGTGCCAGCAGCTTAGGAGGGGCGGGAGGGGGGTCCTACAATGAGCAGTTCTTC

v_gene: TRBV15
d_gene: -
len: 12
j_gene: TRBJ2-7
abundance: -
CDR3aa: CVWEQEVGEQYF
CDR3nt: TGTGTGTGGGAGCAGGAGGTGGGCGAGCAGTACTTC

v_gene: TRBV21-1
d_gene: -
len: 15
j_gene: TRBJ1-5
abundance: once
CDR3aa: CASSNSRDTNQPQHF
CDR3nt: TGTGCCAGCAGCAACTCCCGGGACACTAATCAGCCCCAGCATTTT

v_gene: TRBV9
d_gene: -
len: 13
j_gene: TRBJ1-3
abundance: -
CDR3aa: CASSDGQSNTIYF
CDR3nt: TGTGCCAGCAGCGATGGACAGTCAAACACCATATATTTT

v_gene: TRBV11-3
d_gene: TRBD1
len: 13
j_gene: TRBJ2-7
abundance: -
CDR3aa: CASSRDSSNEQYF
CDR3nt: TGTGCCAGCAGCAGGGACAGCTCCAACGAGCAGTACTTC

v_gene: TRBV5-4
d_gene: -
len: 15
j_gene: TRBJ2-5
abundance: -
CDR3aa: CASSVTGSWQETQYF
CDR3nt: TGTGCCAGCAGCGTGACCGGGTCATGGCAAGAGACCCAGTACTTC

v_gene: TRBV27
d_gene: -
len: 12
j_gene: TRBJ2-2
abundance: once
CDR3aa: CASSPYPGELFF
CDR3nt: TGTGCCAGCAGTCCCTACCCGGGGGAGCTGTTTTTT

v_gene: TRBV7-3
d_gene: TRBD1
len: 14
j_gene: TRBJ2-2
abundance: once
CDR3aa: CASSTDRQTGELFF
CDR3nt: TGTGCCAGCAGCACGGACAGGCAAACCGGGGAGCTGTTTTTT

v_gene: TRBV5-1
d_gene: -
len: 15
j_gene: TRBJ2-1
abundance: -
CDR3aa: CASSLRENSYNEQFF
CDR3nt: TGCGCCAGCAGCTTGCGAGAGAACTCCTACAATGAGCAGTTCTTC